The T cell receptor (beta chain) under discussion was sequenced for a study of CD8 T cells in ankylosing spondylitis. TCRdb redid the calling of the 5' RACE reads with MiXCR, one entry per CDR3 protein. The table shows around 250,000 distinct CDR3 sequences, with more than 25% occurring only once. V was trimmed by 7 bases and J by 5 bases, leaving 17 bases between them. Germline loops: CDR1 DFQATT, CDR2 SNEGSKA (reference sequence). The CDR3 runs 13 residues. This sequence was found in a male donor with ankylosing spondylitis or in good health (not recorded which). The source material was blood, either unsorted or a sorted T cell fraction (not recorded which). This chain connects TRBV20-1 to TRBJ2-5; D possibly uses TRBD1 or TRBD2 (6 bases each). CDR3: CSGDAGAGETQYF. The CDR3 DNA is TGCAGTGGGGATGCAGGGGCGGGGGAGACCCAGTACTTC.